This T cell receptor (beta chain) was profiled in a study of CD8 T cells in Susac syndrome. V was shortened by 0 bases and J by 3 bases, with 20 bases between the two germline ends. In germline, CDR1 is SGDLS, CDR2 YYNGEE. CDR3 length: 18 residues. Random hexamers were used to reverse transcribe 0.5 to 1 ug of RNA. TCRdb reprocessed the immunoSEQ multiplex PCR reads with MiXCR, giving one entry per CDR3 protein. The table lists tens of thousands of distinct CDR3 sequences, 85% to 95% of them singletons, with about 0.63% in the top ten. Input material: CD8+ T cells from PBMCs. The chain has TRBV9 and TRBJ2-3; D is perhaps TRBD1 (5 bases). The TCR was taken from a human donor with Susac syndrome. The CDR3 reads CASSVGQGSGYATDTQYF. The DNA of the CDR3 is TGTGCCAGCAGCGTAGGGCAGGGTTCGGGTTATGCGACAGATACGCAGTATTTT.